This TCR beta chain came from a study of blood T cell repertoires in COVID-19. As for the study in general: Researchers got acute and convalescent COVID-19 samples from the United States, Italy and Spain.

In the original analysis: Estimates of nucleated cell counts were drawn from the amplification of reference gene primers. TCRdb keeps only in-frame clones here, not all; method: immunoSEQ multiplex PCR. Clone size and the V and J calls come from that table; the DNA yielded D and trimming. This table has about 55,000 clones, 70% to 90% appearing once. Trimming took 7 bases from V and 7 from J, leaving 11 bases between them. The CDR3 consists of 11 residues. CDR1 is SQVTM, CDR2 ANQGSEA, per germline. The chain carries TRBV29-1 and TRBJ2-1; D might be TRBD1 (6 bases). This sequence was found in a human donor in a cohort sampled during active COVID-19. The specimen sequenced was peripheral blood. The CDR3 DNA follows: TGCAGCGAACTAAGGGGGAATGAGCAGTTCTTC. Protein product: CSELRGNEQFF.